The 19 T cell receptor beta chains reported below all come from one sample, sequenced in a study of blood T cell repertoires in COVID-19. TCRdb keeps only in-frame clones here, not all; method: immunoSEQ multiplex PCR. The sample shows about 46,000 clones, over 80% of them seen only once. The sequencing sample was made of peripheral blood. These receptors were obtained from a human donor in a cohort sampled during active COVID-19.

In DNA, the CDR3 is TGTGCCAGCAGTGACAGGGTTGGAAACACCATATATTTT. Translating it yields CASSDRVGNTIYF. J is TRBJ1-3 and V is TRBV6-1; possible D gene TRBD1, 5 bases. V was trimmed by 3 bases and J by 3 bases, leaving 6 bases between them. CDR3 length: 13 amino acids. Germline V gene sequence: CDR1 MNHNS, CDR2 SASEGT.

This chain joins TRBV28 and TRBJ2-7; 7 bases agree with TRBD1. J lost 3 bases, V lost 5 bases, and 7 bases had no gene match. The CDR3 contains 14 residues. Germline V CDR1 and CDR2: MDHEN, SYDVKM. The CDR3 is CASSIPGQSYEQYF. The CDR3 DNA is TGTGCCAGCAGTATTCCGGGACAGAGCTACGAGCAGTACTTC. Variable domain in full (rest from reference TRBV28 and TRBJ2-7): DVKVTQSSRYLVKRTGEKVFLECVQDMDHENMFWYRQDPGLGLRLIYFSYDVKMKEKGDIPEGYSVSREKKERFSLILESASTNQTSMYLCASSIPGQSYEQYFGPGTRLTVT.

The chain uses TRBV10-1 and TRBJ2-3, with 9 bases matching TRBD2. The germline CDR1 and CDR2 sequences are WNHNN and SYGVQD (reference sequence). Unmatched junction bases numbered 6, after V lost 4 bases and J lost 4 bases. There are 15 residues in the CDR3. CDR3 coding DNA: TGCGCCAGCAGTGCGGGCGGGGGGGCCCCAGATACGCAGTATTTT. Translated, it gives CASSAGGGAPDTQYF.

The rearrangement uses TRBV7-2 and TRBJ1-2; D gene unclear. Germline CDR1 and CDR2: SGHTA and FQGNSA. The CDR3 consists of 15 residues. Trimming took 3 bases from V and 6 from J, leaving 17 bases between them. The CDR3 coding sequence is TGTGCCAGCAGCTTTTTTGAGTTTCGGGATGATGGCTACACCTTC. Translating it yields CASSFFEFRDDGYTF.

The CDR3 DNA is TGTGCCAGCAGCGGAAGGACTACTGGAAACACCATATATTTT. Its protein product is CASSGRTTGNTIYF. The rearrangement links TRBV9 to TRBJ1-3; D gene unclear. The CDR3 runs to 14 residues. Germline V gene lookup returns CDR1 SGDLS and CDR2 YYNGEE. The V and J ends lost 3 bases and 2 bases respectively, with 9 bases between them.

This chain uses TRBV6-5 with TRBJ1-1; D perhaps matches TRBD1 (5 bases). The V end was cut by 8 bases, the J end by 6 bases, with 22 bases between. The CDR3 covers 15 residues. From germline, CDR1 is MNHEY and CDR2 SVGAGI. The CDR3 region is CASGPTVGRGSEAFF. The DNA for the CDR3 is TGTGCCAGCGGGCCCACAGTAGGGCGGGGGTCTGAAGCTTTCTTT.

The chain joins TRBV7-9 to TRBJ2-1, with D possibly being TRBD1 (6 bases). The germline CDR1 and CDR2 sequences are SEHNR and FQNEAQ (reference sequence). Trimming removed 3 bases from V and 10 bases from J, with 16 bases in between. This CDR3 spans 14 amino acids. Written as DNA, the CDR3 is TGTGCCAGCAGCTTCCAACAGGGAGCTTGGGAGCAGTTCTTC. Its protein product is CASSFQQGAWEQFF.

The J gene is TRBJ2-7, the V gene TRBV27; 9 positions agree with TRBD2. The V and J ends lost 2 bases and 4 bases, in that order; junction bases with no gene match: 12. Germline assignment: CDR1 MNHEY and CDR2 SMNVEV (reference sequence). The CDR3 loop spans 17 amino acids. CDR3 DNA: TGTGCCAGCAGTTTAAGGGGACTAGCACCGTCCTCGTACGAGCAGTACTTC. As protein: CASSLRGLAPSSYEQYF.

This clone turned up a few times. The chain has TRBV2 and TRBJ1-1; D gene ambiguous. The V gene's germline CDR1 is SNHLY and CDR2 FYNNEI. This CDR3 has 12 residues. Trimming cost V 7 bases and J 4 bases, with 10 bases left between them. CDR3 region: CASNIRGTEAFF. The CDR3 coding sequence is TGTGCCAGCAATATACGAGGCACTGAAGCTTTCTTT.

The J gene is TRBJ1-1, the V gene TRBV4-1, with D unclear. Trimming left V 1 base short and J 1 base short, with 4 bases between. The CDR3 is made up of 13 amino acids. Germline CDR1 reads MGHRA; CDR2 reads YSYEKL. The chain's CDR3 is CASSQGPNTEAFF. The CDR3 DNA reads as TGCGCCAGCAGCCAAGGGCCGAACACTGAAGCTTTCTTT.

The V gene is TRBV23-1, the J gene TRBJ2-7; weak D call: TRBD1 (6 bases). TRBV23-1 is labeled an ORF, and its function is uncertain. V gave up 3 bases and J gave up 0 bases, with 15 bases separating them. The CDR3 totals 16 residues. CDR3 sequence reads: CASSQLHRDPSYEQYF. CDR3 nucleotide sequence: TGCGCCAGCAGTCAGCTTCACAGGGACCCCTCCTACGAGCAGTACTTC.

The V and J genes are TRBV7-9 and TRBJ1-2, with D perhaps matching TRBD1 (5 bases). This CDR3 region has 16 residues. Germline CDR1 is SEHNR and CDR2 is FQNEAQ (reference sequence). Trimming shortened V by 5 bases and J by 8 bases, and 24 bases separated the two germline ends. The CDR3 DNA is TGTGCCAGCAGCCACTACGAGTGGTCGGGGGTAAGCGGCTACACCTTC. It yields the protein CASSHYEWSGVSGYTF.

This chain connects TRBV7-8 to TRBJ2-7; D is possibly TRBD1 (7 bases). This CDR3 spans 16 amino acids. Germline CDR1 SGHVS, CDR2 FQNEAQ. V lost 5 bases to trimming and J lost 6 bases, with 23 bases between them. The DNA of the CDR3 is TGTGCCAGCAGCACCCCCCGCCAGGGGGGCTCCCGCGAGCAGTACTTC. Translation gives CASSTPRQGGSREQYF.

This clone was detected only once. The chain links TRBV4-3 to TRBJ2-3; the match to TRBD2 covers 8 bases. Looked up from germline, CDR1 is LGHNA and CDR2 is YSLEER. There are 15 residues in the CDR3. V shed 2 bases, J shed 4 bases, and the junction held 5 bases outside the gene matches. For the CDR3, the DNA is TGCGCCAGCAGCCAATCCGGGGGGGATGCAGATACGCAGTATTTT. This sequence encodes CASSQSGGDADTQYF.

The chain couples TRBV28 to TRBJ2-7; possibly TRBD1 for D (6 bases). V lost 3 bases to trimming and J lost 3 bases, with 15 bases between them. Germline V CDR1 and CDR2: MDHEN, SYDVKM. This CDR3 comprises 15 residues. The CDR3 is CASSFLATGYYEQYF. The CDR3 nucleotides read TGTGCCAGCAGTTTTTTAGCGACAGGCTACTACGAGCAGTACTTC.

The genes are TRBV27 and TRBJ1-5; 9 bases align to TRBD1. This CDR3 region has 16 residues. V lost 5 bases to trimming and J lost 0 bases; unmatched junction nucleotides: 5. Germline lookup yields CDR1 MNHEY and CDR2 SMNVEV (reference sequence). The CDR3 nucleotides are TGTGCCAGCAGTCAAGACAGGGGGAGTAGCAATCAGCCCCAGCATTTT. Residues: CASSQDRGSSNQPQHF.

This sequence joins TRBV6-6 and TRBJ2-5, with D possibly TRBD1 on 5 matching bases. V gave up 0 bases and J gave up 5 bases, with 16 bases separating them. From germline, CDR1 is MNHNY and CDR2 SVGAGI (reference sequence). This CDR3 has 16 amino acids. This CDR3 reads CASSYSRQGLVETQYF. Here the CDR3 DNA reads TGTGCCAGCAGTTACTCGAGGCAGGGCCTCGTGGAGACCCAGTACTTC.

The chain combines TRBV6-1 with TRBJ2-5; 12 bases are shared with TRBD2. CDR1 and CDR2 from the germline V gene are MNHNS and SASEGT. V was pared by 2 bases and J by 5 bases, with 6 bases of the junction left unmatched. The CDR3 totals 16 residues. The CDR3, as DNA: TGTGCCAGCAGTGAACTAGCGGGAGGGCCAGGGGAGACCCAGTACTTC. This codes for CASSELAGGPGETQYF.

The chain carries TRBV24-1 and TRBJ2-7; perhaps TRBD1 as D (6 bases). Trimming took 9 bases from V and 3 from J, leaving 17 bases between them. The CDR3 length is 14 residues. CDR1 is KGHDR, CDR2 SFDVKD, per germline. CDR3 loop: CATPGNRANYEQYF. In nucleotides, the CDR3 is TGTGCCACCCCTGGCAACAGGGCAAACTACGAGCAGTACTTC.